The 30 T cell receptor beta chains below come from one sample, sequenced in a study of blood T cell repertoires in COVID-19. Only in-frame clones appear in the TCRdb table, and some are missing; sequencing was by immunoSEQ multiplex PCR. This table holds under 200,000 clones, just under 80% found once. The specimen sequenced was peripheral blood. The receptors were gathered from a man aged 70 or older with active or convalescent COVID-19.

The chain couples TRBV25-1 to TRBJ2-7, with D maybe TRBD2 (5 bases). Germline CDR1 reads MGHDK; CDR2 reads SYGVNS. The CDR3 loop spans 15 amino acids. The V end was cut by 5 bases, the J end by 6 bases, with 20 bases between. CDR3 bases: TGTGCCAGCAGTCCTATTAACGGGGTCCTTGGCGAGCAGTACTTC. Protein product: CASSPINGVLGEQYF.

This clone was counted only a few times. The V and J genes are TRBV6-1 and TRBJ2-7, with D possibly matching TRBD2 (5 bases). The CDR3 totals 15 residues. The V and J ends lost 3 bases and 0 bases respectively, with 12 bases between them. The V gene's germline CDR1 is MNHNS and CDR2 SASEGT. CDR3 bases: TGTGCCAGCAGTGATTCCAGCGAGGGCTCCTACGAGCAGTACTTC. This codes for CASSDSSEGSYEQYF.

This clone came up a few times. The chain joins TRBV5-4 to TRBJ1-1, with a weak D call TRBD1 (5 bases). Per the germline V gene, CDR1 is SGHNT and CDR2 is YYREEE (reference sequence). The CDR3 spans 13 residues. V dropped 4 bases and J dropped 11 bases, with 18 bases sitting between them. This chain's CDR3 is CASSVGREERAFF. The CDR3 nucleotides read TGTGCCAGCAGCGTGGGGCGAGAGGAACGCGCTTTCTTT.

V usage is TRBV4-1 and J usage is TRBJ1-6, with D unclear. The germline V gene encodes CDR1 MGHRA and CDR2 YSYEKL. The ends were cut back, 2 bases at V and 11 bases at J, with 13 bases in the middle. The CDR3 is 14 amino acids. The CDR3 nucleotides read TGCGCCAGCAGCCAACCCGGAGGTCAAGCACCCCTCCACTTT. Its protein is CASSQPGGQAPLHF.

V is TRBV9 and J is TRBJ1-2; D is perhaps TRBD1 (5 bases). The CDR3 has 15 amino acids. Germline V CDR1 and CDR2: SGDLS, YYNGEE. V was pared by 0 bases and J by 5 bases, with 14 bases between. The CDR3 coding sequence is TGTGCCAGCAGCGTAGCTCAGGGAACCGGTTATGGCTACACCTTC. The encoded protein is CASSVAQGTGYGYTF.

The chain employs TRBV19 and TRBJ1-5, with D perhaps TRBD1 (5 bases). Per germline, CDR1 LNHDA and CDR2 SQIVND (reference sequence). With 3 bases removed from V and 2 bases from J, the gap between germline ends came to 11 bases. This CDR3 is built from 15 residues. The CDR3: CASSIWQGGNQPQHF. The DNA for the CDR3 is TGTGCCAGTAGTATCTGGCAGGGTGGCAATCAGCCCCAGCATTTT.

The chain couples TRBV6-5 to TRBJ1-5; D is ambiguous. This CDR3 contains 13 residues. V lost 6 bases to trimming and J lost 0 bases, with 6 bases between them. Germline V gene sequence: CDR1 MNHEY, CDR2 SVGAGI. The CDR3 DNA is TGTGCCAGCAGGACTTCTAGCAATCAGCCCCAGCATTTT. The encoded protein is CASRTSSNQPQHF.

The rearrangement links TRBV19 to TRBJ2-5, with a possible D match to TRBD2 (6 bases). Germline V gives CDR1 LNHDA, CDR2 SQIVND (reference sequence). Trimming pared 5 bases from V and 2 bases from J, leaving 12 bases between. CDR3 length: 14 residues. CDR3 bases: TGTGCCAGTAGTGATCAGGCGGGGCAAGAGACCCAGTACTTC. Protein product: CASSDQAGQETQYF.

The rearrangement links TRBV12-3 or TRBV12-4 to TRBJ1-3; unclear D gene. This CDR3 spans 13 amino acids. V dropped 1 base and J dropped 12 bases, with 13 bases sitting between them. CDR3 in DNA: TGTGCCAGCAGTTTAGAGGCGGGCGGAGGCATATATTTT. This gives the protein CASSLEAGGGIYF.

The CDR3 nucleotides are TGTGCCAGCAGCTTGAGTCTAGCGGGGAGACACCCGGATACGCAGTATTTT. This translates into CASSLSLAGRHPDTQYF. The V gene is TRBV5-8, the J gene TRBJ2-3; TRBD2 agrees at 9 bases. V lost 1 base and J lost 6; bases outside the gene matches: 12. CDR1 SGHTS and CDR2 YDEGEE come from the germline V gene. The CDR3 is 17 residues long.

This clone was seen more than once but under ten times. V is TRBV5-5 and J is TRBJ1-3; D ambiguous. The CDR3 loop spans 14 amino acids. V dropped 4 bases and J dropped 2 bases, with 10 bases sitting between them. Germline V gene sequence: CDR1 SGHKS, CDR2 YYEKEE (reference sequence). CDR3 sequence reads: CASSPVNPGNTIYF. In nucleotides, the CDR3 is TGTGCCAGCAGCCCGGTGAATCCTGGAAACACCATATATTTT.

J is TRBJ1-2 and V is TRBV27; 7 nucleotides align to TRBD1. Germline values: CDR1 MNHEY, CDR2 SMNVEV (reference sequence). The CDR3 is 14 residues long. Losses at the gene ends were 6 bases for V and 8 bases for J; bases not matched to a gene: 12. The CDR3 nucleotides are TGTGCCAGCAGACGGGCCGGGACAGAGGGAGGCTACACCTTC. Translation gives CASRRAGTEGGYTF.

This clone is a singleton in its sample. The same CDR3 also results from other DNA sequences found in this sample. The chain recombines TRBV2 with TRBJ2-7; D is perhaps TRBD2 (6 bases). The V gene's germline CDR1 is SNHLY and CDR2 FYNNEI. The CDR3 has 13 residues. Between the trimmed V and J ends, which lost 0 bases and 6 bases, there was a span of 9 bases. Written as DNA, the CDR3 is TGTGCCAGCAGTGAAGCGCGGGGTGGCGAGCAGTACTTC. It specifies CASSEARGGEQYF. Together with reference TRBV2 and TRBJ2-7, the CDR3 gives the full variable domain: EPEVTQTPSHQVTQMGQEVILRCVPISNHLYFYWYRQILGQKVEFLVSFYNNEISEKSEIFDDQFSVERPDGSNFTLKIRSTKLEDSAMYFCASSEARGGEQYFGPGTRLTVT.

The rearrangement links TRBV2 to TRBJ1-1; the match to TRBD1 covers 8 bases. CDR3 length equals 13 residues. Germline V lookup: CDR1 SNHLY, CDR2 FYNNEI. V lost 4 bases to trimming and J lost 6 bases; unmatched junction nucleotides: 4. The CDR3 sequence is CASSADRDPEAFF. The DNA of the CDR3 is TGTGCCAGCAGTGCGGACAGGGACCCTGAAGCTTTCTTT.

V usage is TRBV2 and J usage is TRBJ1-2; TRBD1 matches at 9 bases. V lost 10 bases, J lost 2 bases, and 17 bases stayed unmatched. CDR1 is SNHLY, CDR2 FYNNEI, per germline. This CDR3 comprises 17 residues. CDR3 sequence: CATKPGVGTGTNYGYTF. CDR3 in DNA: TGTGCCACCAAGCCCGGGGTTGGGACAGGGACGAACTATGGCTACACCTTC.

V gene TRBV6-6 combines with J gene TRBJ2-7; 7 nucleotides match TRBD1. CDR3 size: 15 residues. V lost 6 bases to trimming and J lost 5 bases; unmatched junction nucleotides: 13. Germline loops: CDR1 MNHNY, CDR2 SVGAGI (reference sequence). CDR3 residues: CASSPHDRVADEQYF. The CDR3 DNA is TGTGCCAGCAGCCCCCACGACAGGGTGGCGGACGAGCAGTACTTC.

V is TRBV29-1 and J is TRBJ1-4; 7 bases align to TRBD1. The V and J ends lost 5 bases and 0 bases, in that order; junction bases with no gene match: 3. The CDR3 is made up of 14 amino acids. CDR1 is SQVTM and CDR2 is ANQGSEA in the germline V gene. The CDR3 coding sequence is TGCAGCGTTTCGACAGGGACAACTAATGAAAAACTGTTTTTT. Translation gives CSVSTGTTNEKLFF.

Here the CDR3 DNA reads TGTGCCAGCAGCCAAGGCACAGACTTCCCGGGACTAGCTGGAGAGACCCAGTACTTC. This codes for CASSQGTDFPGLAGETQYF. This chain joins TRBV3-1 (or the pseudogene TRBV3-2) and TRBJ2-5; 9 bases align to TRBD2. The CDR3 loop spans 19 amino acids. Germline values: CDR1 LGHDT, CDR2 YNNKEL (reference sequence). Trimming removed 1 base from V and 4 bases from J; junction bases left unmatched: 16.

There are a few counts of this clone. J is TRBJ1-5 and V is TRBV7-2, with 7 bases that match TRBD1. The CDR3 runs 15 residues. The germline gives CDR1 SGHTA, CDR2 FQGNSA. Trimming cost V 3 bases and J 3 bases; bases outside gene matches: 5. The CDR3 spells CASSLTGWDNQPQHF. Here the CDR3 DNA reads TGTGCCAGCAGCTTGACAGGGTGGGACAATCAGCCCCAGCATTTT.

The V and J genes are TRBV5-4 and TRBJ1-6, with a weak D call TRBD1 (5 bases). Per the germline V gene, CDR1 is SGHNT and CDR2 is YYREEE (reference sequence). This CDR3 contains 14 residues. V lost 5 bases and J 5 bases, leaving 11 bases between the germline ends. In DNA, the CDR3 is TGTGCCAGCAGTCAAGACAGTAATAATTCACCCCTCCACTTT. It codes for CASSQDSNNSPLHF.

This clone has a handful of counts. The J gene is TRBJ1-1, the V gene TRBV5-5; a possible D gene is TRBD1 (5 bases). This CDR3 has 13 amino acids. Germline V gene data show CDR1 as SGHKS and CDR2 as YYEKEE (reference sequence). With 1 base removed from V and 7 bases from J, the gap between germline ends came to 11 bases. The CDR3 nucleotides are TGTGCCAGCAGCTTGCCGACAGCAAATGAAGCTTTCTTT. Translation: CASSLPTANEAFF. Together with reference TRBV5-5 and TRBJ1-1, the CDR3 gives the full variable domain: DAGVTQSPTHLIKTRGQQVTLRCSPISGHKSVSWYQQVLGQGPQFIFQYYEKEERGRGNFPDRFSARQFPNYSSELNVNALLLGDSALYLCASSLPTANEAFFGQGTRLTVV.

The chain is built from TRBV5-5 and TRBJ1-2; D not certain. Trimming removed 3 bases from V and 9 bases from J, with 15 bases in between. This CDR3 contains 13 residues. Germline lookup yields CDR1 SGHKS and CDR2 YYEKEE (reference sequence). DNA for the CDR3: TGTGCCAGCAGCTCTGACGGGTCCGCGCGCTACACCTTC. Its protein is CASSSDGSARYTF.

V and J are TRBV6-1 and TRBJ1-2; D might be TRBD1 (5 bases). Per germline, CDR1 MNHNS and CDR2 SASEGT. CDR3 length: 14 amino acids. V lost 6 bases, J lost 4 bases, and 15 bases lay in between. In DNA, the CDR3 is TGTGCCAGCAGCCTCCAGGGAGGCAGCTATGGCTACACCTTC. This encodes CASSLQGGSYGYTF.

The chain uses TRBV30 and TRBJ1-2; no definite D call. Germline V gives CDR1 GTSNPN, CDR2 SVGIG (reference sequence). This CDR3 comprises 12 residues. V was pared by 4 bases and J by 1 base, with 7 bases between. The CDR3 coding sequence is TGTGCCTGGAACGGGGTTAACTATGGCTACACCTTC. It is translated as CAWNGVNYGYTF.

V gene TRBV6-5 combines with J gene TRBJ1-1; 7 bases line up with TRBD1. Germline CDR1 and CDR2: MNHEY and SVGAGI. The V gene end was trimmed by 4 bases and the J gene end by 6 bases; junction bases not matched to a gene: 2. There are 12 residues in the CDR3. The CDR3 DNA reads TGTGCCAGCAGTTCCAGGGGGGCTGAAGCTTTCTTT. It translates to CASSSRGAEAFF.

The V gene is TRBV30, the J gene TRBJ2-3, with D maybe TRBD1 (6 bases). CDR1 and CDR2 (germline): GTSNPN, SVGIG (reference sequence). This CDR3 spans 14 amino acids. V was shortened by 2 bases and J by 9 bases, with 18 bases between the two germline ends. CDR3 protein: CAWSPSGPGETQYF. The CDR3 nucleotides are TGTGCCTGGAGTCCATCCGGGCCAGGGGAAACGCAGTATTTT.

This chain connects TRBV5-4 to TRBJ2-7; maybe TRBD2 (6 bases). The germline V and J ends were trimmed by 4 bases and 5 bases, with 22 bases remaining between them. The CDR3 runs 16 residues. The V gene's germline CDR1 is SGHNT and CDR2 YYREEE (reference sequence). This CDR3 is CASSKDIGSLGDEQYF. The CDR3 bases are TGTGCCAGCAGCAAGGACATCGGGAGTCTCGGTGACGAGCAGTACTTC.

The chain recombines TRBV4-3 with TRBJ2-5, with D possibly being TRBD1 (5 bases). This CDR3 has 13 amino acids. Germline lookup yields CDR1 LGHNA and CDR2 YSLEER. Trimming cost V 1 base and J 12 bases, with 15 bases left between them. CDR3 sequence (DNA): TGCGCCAGCAGCCAAGTGCCTGGGGCACTTGAGTACTTC. Translating gives CASSQVPGALEYF.

In this sample, this clone turned up a few times. The chain combines TRBV10-3 with TRBJ2-7; D not certain. Germline V CDR1 and CDR2: ENHRY, SYGVKD. The CDR3 loop spans 14 amino acids. The germline V and J ends were trimmed by 0 bases and 7 bases, with 13 bases remaining between them. CDR3 DNA sequence: TGTGCCATCAGTGAGTCTGCCAGGCCGCGAGAGCAGTACTTC. It codes for CAISESARPREQYF.

The chain recombines TRBV25-1 with TRBJ1-1; D not certain. The germline gives CDR1 MGHDK, CDR2 SYGVNS. The CDR3 extends over 14 amino acids. Trimming removed 1 base at V and 8 bases at J, with 14 bases between. The CDR3 reads CASSESGFKSEAFF. DNA for the CDR3: TGTGCCAGCAGTGAATCGGGGTTTAAATCAGAAGCTTTCTTT.